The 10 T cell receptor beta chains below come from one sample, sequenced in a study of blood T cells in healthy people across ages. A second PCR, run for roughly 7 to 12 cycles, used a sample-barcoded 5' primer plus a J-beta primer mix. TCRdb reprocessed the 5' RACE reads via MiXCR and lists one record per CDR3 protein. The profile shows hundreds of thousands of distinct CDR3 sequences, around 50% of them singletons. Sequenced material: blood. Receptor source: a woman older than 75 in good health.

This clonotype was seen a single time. CDR3 sequence (DNA): TGTGCCAGCAGCCTACAGGGTCGCCGGGAGACCCAGTACTTC. Its translation: CASSLQGRRETQYF. The chain couples TRBV12-3 or TRBV12-4 to TRBJ2-7; D might be TRBD1 (6 bases). Near its end, the DNA agrees better with TRBJ2-5, so the J call may be wrong. This CDR3 region has 14 residues.

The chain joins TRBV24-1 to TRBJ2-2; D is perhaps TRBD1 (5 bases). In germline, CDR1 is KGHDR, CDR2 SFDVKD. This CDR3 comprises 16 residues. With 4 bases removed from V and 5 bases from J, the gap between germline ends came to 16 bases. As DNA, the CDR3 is TGTGCCACCAGTGACACCCTTGGCGCAGGGACCGGGGAGCTGTTTTTT. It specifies CATSDTLGAGTGELFF.

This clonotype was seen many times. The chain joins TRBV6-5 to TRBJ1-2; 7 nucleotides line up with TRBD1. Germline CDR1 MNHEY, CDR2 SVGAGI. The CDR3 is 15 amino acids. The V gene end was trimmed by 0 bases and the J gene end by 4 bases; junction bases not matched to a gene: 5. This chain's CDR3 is CASSYSGQLSYGYTF. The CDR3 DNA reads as TGTGCCAGCAGTTACTCGGGACAGCTATCCTATGGCTACACCTTC.

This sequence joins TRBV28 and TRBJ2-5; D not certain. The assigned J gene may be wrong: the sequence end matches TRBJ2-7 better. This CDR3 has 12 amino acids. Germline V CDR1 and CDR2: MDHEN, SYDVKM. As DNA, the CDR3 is TGTGCCAGCAGCCAACACAATAGCGAGCAGTACTTC. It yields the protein CASSQHNSEQYF.

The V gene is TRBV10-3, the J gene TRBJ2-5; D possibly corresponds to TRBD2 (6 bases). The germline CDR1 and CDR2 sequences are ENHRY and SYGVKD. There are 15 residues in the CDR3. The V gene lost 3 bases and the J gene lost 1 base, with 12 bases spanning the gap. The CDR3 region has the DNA TGTGCCATCAGTGACGGCGGGACCGTCCAAGAGACCCAGTACTTC. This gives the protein CAISDGGTVQETQYF.

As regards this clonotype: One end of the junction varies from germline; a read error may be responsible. The CDR3 here is CASSEKRGGTDPQYF. The CDR3 DNA reads as TGTGCCAGCAGTGAAAAGCGGGGGGGCACAGATCCGCAGTATTTT. The chain combines TRBV6-4 with TRBJ2-3; 10 positions agree with TRBD2. This CDR3 contains 15 residues. CDR1 MRHNA and CDR2 SNTAGT come from the germline V gene.

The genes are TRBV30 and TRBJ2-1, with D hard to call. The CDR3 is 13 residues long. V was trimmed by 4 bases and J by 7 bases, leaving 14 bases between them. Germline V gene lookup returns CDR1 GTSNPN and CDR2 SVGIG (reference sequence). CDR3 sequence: CAWTPDRSNEQFF. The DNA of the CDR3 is TGTGCCTGGACCCCGGATCGTTCAAATGAGCAGTTCTTC.

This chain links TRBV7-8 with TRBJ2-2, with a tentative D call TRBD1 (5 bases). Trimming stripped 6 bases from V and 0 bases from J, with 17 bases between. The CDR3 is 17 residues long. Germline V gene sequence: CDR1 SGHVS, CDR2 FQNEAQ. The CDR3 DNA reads TGTGCCAGCAGATCAACCGGCAAGGGGACGAACACCGGGGAGCTGTTTTTT. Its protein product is CASRSTGKGTNTGELFF.

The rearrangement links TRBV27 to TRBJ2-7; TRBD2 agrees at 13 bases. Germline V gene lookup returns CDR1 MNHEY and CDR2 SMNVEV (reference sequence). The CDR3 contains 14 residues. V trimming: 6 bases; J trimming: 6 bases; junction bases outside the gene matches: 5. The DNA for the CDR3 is TGTGCCAGCAGGAAACTAGCGGGAGGGCCCGAGCAGTACTTC. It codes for CASRKLAGGPEQYF.

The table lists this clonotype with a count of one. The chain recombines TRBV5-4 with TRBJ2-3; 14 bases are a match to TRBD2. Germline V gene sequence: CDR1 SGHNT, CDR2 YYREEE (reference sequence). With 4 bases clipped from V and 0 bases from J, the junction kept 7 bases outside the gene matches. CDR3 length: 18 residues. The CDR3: CASSRLAGGPGSTDTQYF. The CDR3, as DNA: TGTGCCAGCAGCAGACTAGCGGGGGGGCCGGGAAGCACAGATACGCAGTATTTT.